The clone carrying this T cell receptor beta chain has a handful of counts. What it recognizes is unknown. This record belongs to a study of T cells in Graves' hyperthyroidism and ophthalmopathy. Study-wide results and caveats: Appearing also in blood were most of the thyroid clonotypes expanded above 0.001.

Hyperthyroidism of Graves' type that showed no ophthalmopathy progression within 18 months was stable. Diagnoses were established using clinical symptoms, serum thyroxine and TRAb, thyroid ultrasound and orbital computed tomography. It was RNA transcripts that yielded the amplified TCR beta CDR3 regions. Using the HTBI primer set, a first-round RT-PCR was run on the TCR CDR3. TCRdb fed the multiplex PCR reads into MiXCR, producing one record per CDR3 protein. The sample consists of 300,000 to 350,000 distinct CDR3 sequences, around a sixth of them appearing once. Trimming removed 6 bases from V and 1 base from J; junction bases left unmatched: 11. The CDR3 runs 17 residues. Germline V gene lookup returns CDR1 MNHNS and CDR2 SASEGT.

The rearrangement links TRBV6-1 to TRBJ2-3; TRBD2 matches at 9 bases. The receptor was isolated from a man aged 30 to 39 with Graves' hyperthyroidism. The specimen was blood. The DNA of the CDR3 is TGTGCCAGCAGAGGTGCTAGCGGGAAGGGGGGCACAGATACGCAGTATTTT. Residues: CASRGASGKGGTDTQYF.